This T cell receptor beta chain was sequenced during a study of blood T cells in healthy people across ages. Points from the study as a whole: Investigators viewed diversity estimates from one million T cells as underestimates, the study reported.

CDR1 and CDR2 from the germline V gene are DFQATT and SNEGSKA (reference sequence). Trimming stripped 3 bases from V and 1 base from J, with 12 bases between. The CDR3 covers 14 residues. Concerning this clonotype itself: Its antigen is not identified.

Then a second PCR, running about 6 to 11 cycles, was carried out with a sample-barcoded 5' primer and a J-beta primer mix. One entry per CDR3 protein, called by TCRdb with MiXCR from the 5' RACE reads. The sample includes about 1.4 million distinct CDR3 sequences, approximately 59% seen only once; the top ten take 6.7%. Sample: blood. The gene calls are TRBV20-1 and TRBJ1-1; possible D gene TRBD1, 6 bases. The sequence derives from a man between 18 and 29 years old in good health. The CDR3 DNA follows: TGCAGTGCTAGTTGGGGGGGGGCGAACACTGAAGCTTTCTTT. Protein product: CSASWGGANTEAFF.